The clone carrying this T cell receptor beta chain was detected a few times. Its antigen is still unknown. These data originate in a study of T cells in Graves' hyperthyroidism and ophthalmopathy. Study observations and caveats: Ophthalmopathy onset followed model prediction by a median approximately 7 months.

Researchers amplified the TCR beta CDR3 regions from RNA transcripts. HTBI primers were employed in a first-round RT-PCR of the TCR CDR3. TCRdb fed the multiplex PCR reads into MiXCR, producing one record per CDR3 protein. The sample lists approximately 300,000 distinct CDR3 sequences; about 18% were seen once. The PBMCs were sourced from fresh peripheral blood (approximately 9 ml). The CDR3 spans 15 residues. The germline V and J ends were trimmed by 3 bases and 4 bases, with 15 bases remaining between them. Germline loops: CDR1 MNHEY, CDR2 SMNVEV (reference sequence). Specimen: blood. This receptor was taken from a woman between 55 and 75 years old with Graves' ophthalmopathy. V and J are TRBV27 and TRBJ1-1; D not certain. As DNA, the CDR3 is TGTGCCAGCAGTTTGAAGGTGGAGTTTGGCACTGAAGCTTTCTTT. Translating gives CASSLKVEFGTEAFF.